Shown below are 6 T cell receptor beta chains from a single sample sequenced in a study of shared clonotypes between healthy human individuals. Data came from immunoSEQ multiplex PCR; TCRdb stores just in-frame clones and leaves some out. The repertoire consists of roughly 2 million clones, with almost 96% occurring once and the leading ten covering around 0.13%. The sample taken for sequencing was naive CD4+ T cells sorted from blood. As to subset: CD45RA+ positively selected. These TCRs come from a man aged 18 to 30 in good health.

The chain's CDR3 is CAWIDWRTNTGELFF. The CDR3 DNA reads as TGTGCCTGGATTGACTGGCGAACGAACACCGGGGAGCTGTTTTTT. The chain carries TRBV30 and TRBJ2-2, with no clear D. This CDR3 spans 15 amino acids. Germline CDR1 GTSNPN, CDR2 SVGIG (reference sequence). V was pared by 4 bases and J by 0 bases, with 12 bases between.

This clone appeared once. The chain employs TRBV5-6 and TRBJ2-7; D remains unclear. The end of the DNA aligns better with TRBJ2-4, so the J call may be wrong. The CDR3 has 14 residues. Germline CDR1 SGHDT, CDR2 YYEEEE. DNA for the CDR3: TGTGCCAGCAGCTTGGCTCGGGCCGTAGGCATTCAGTACTTC. Protein product: CASSLARAVGIQYF.

The chain combines TRBV6-5 with TRBJ1-1; D not certain. The germline V and J ends were trimmed by 1 base and 4 bases, with 13 bases remaining between them. CDR3 size: 15 residues. In germline, CDR1 is MNHEY, CDR2 SVGAGI. CDR3 protein: CASSYLPPGGTEAFF. CDR3 DNA: TGTGCCAGCAGTTACTTACCCCCGGGAGGCACTGAAGCTTTCTTT.

In the case of this clone: The sample contains more than one DNA sequence encoding this CDR3. The chain is built from TRBV6-1 and TRBJ2-7; TRBD1 matches at 8 bases. Germline V gives CDR1 MNHNS, CDR2 SASEGT. CDR3 length: 15 residues. Trimming at V came to 4 bases and at J to 0 bases, leaving 5 bases not matched to a gene. The chain's CDR3 is CASSGPTGVSYEQYF. The CDR3 nucleotides are TGTGCCAGCAGTGGACCGACAGGGGTCTCCTACGAGCAGTACTTC.

The V and J genes are TRBV2 and TRBJ2-5; 10 bases map to TRBD1. With V trimmed by 5 bases and J by 2 bases, 5 bases remained unmatched. Looked up from germline, CDR1 is SNHLY and CDR2 is FYNNEI. The CDR3 extends over 15 amino acids. CDR3 coding DNA: TGTGCCAGCAGTTTAGGACAGGGGGTTCAAGAGACCCAGTACTTC. Translated, it gives CASSLGQGVQETQYF.

As to this clone: At the DNA level, this CDR3 is encoded by other sequences in the same sample as well. This chain links TRBV11-3 with TRBJ1-1; the D is unclear. Looked up from germline, CDR1 is SGHNT and CDR2 is YENEEA. V lost 1 base and J 8 bases, leaving 5 bases between the germline ends. The CDR3 spans 11 residues. Here the CDR3 DNA reads TGTGCCAGCAGCTTAGGAGGAGAAGCTTTCTTT. Translating it yields CASSLGGEAFF.